The sequence of this T cell receptor beta chain was determined in a study of radiotherapy plus CTLA-4 blockade in lung cancer. Across the whole study: There were objective responses in roughly 17% of patients, and about 31% had disease control. Notes on the study in general: Blood saw expansion of tumor-derived TCR clones after radiotherapy plus ipilimumab.

The V end was cut by 0 bases, the J end by 2 bases, with 11 bases between. This CDR3 has 16 amino acids. Germline V gives CDR1 LGHNA, CDR2 YSLEER. Note on this clone: Its cognate antigen is unknown.

Assay: immunoSEQ multiplex PCR; the TCRdb copy retains only in-frame clones and omits some. The sample lists about 88,000 clones; around 72% were seen once. The source was peripheral blood, collected from a patient treated with radiotherapy plus ipilimumab. The receptor's source is a human donor with non-small cell lung cancer that progressed on radiotherapy plus ipilimumab. This sequence joins TRBV4-3 and TRBJ1-3; D uncertain. For the CDR3, the DNA is TGCGCCAGCAGCCAAGACAGCGCAACGACTGGAAACACCATATATTTT. Amino acid sequence: CASSQDSATTGNTIYF.